What follows are 11 T cell receptor beta chains derived from one specimen sequenced in a study of blood T cells in healthy people across ages. Primers used in a second PCR of about 6 to 11 cycles were a sample-barcoded 5' primer and a J-beta primer mix. TCRdb re-analysed the 5' RACE reads in MiXCR, keeping a single row per CDR3 protein. The sample has approximately 700,000 distinct CDR3 sequences; approximately 31% are singletons. The sequencing sample was made of blood. The source is a woman older than 75 in good health.

The chain uses TRBV28 and TRBJ1-4; D is uncertain. There are 13 residues in the CDR3. V was pared by 3 bases and J by 0 bases, with 2 bases between. Germline V gene sequence: CDR1 MDHEN, CDR2 SYDVKM. The CDR3 DNA sequence: TGTGCCAGCAGTTTTACAACTAATGAAAAACTGTTTTTT. This encodes CASSFTTNEKLFF.

This clonotype was counted once. The chain combines TRBV7-9 with TRBJ2-1; TRBD2 agrees at 15 bases. V trimming: 4 bases; J trimming: 8 bases; junction bases outside the gene matches: 3. Germline CDR1 reads SEHNR; CDR2 reads FQNEAQ (reference sequence). This CDR3 has 15 amino acids. Here the CDR3 reads CASSSGLAGGYEQFF. CDR3 nucleotide sequence: TGTGCCAGCAGCTCGGGACTAGCGGGGGGCTATGAGCAGTTCTTC.

This clonotype was recorded at least ten times. The chain uses TRBV6-5 and TRBJ2-3; D unclear. V dropped 0 bases and J dropped 7 bases, with 11 bases sitting between them. Germline V gene lookup returns CDR1 MNHEY and CDR2 SVGAGI. CDR3 length: 14 residues. For the CDR3, the DNA is TGTGCCAGCAGTTACTCGAACAGCCCCAATACGCAGTATTTT. Translation gives CASSYSNSPNTQYF.

The chain links TRBV2 to TRBJ1-5; D uncertain. From germline, CDR1 is SNHLY and CDR2 FYNNEI. The CDR3 extends over 13 amino acids. V lost 5 bases and J lost 7, with 12 bases in between. The CDR3 DNA reads TGTGCCAGCAGTCCACTTACCCGCCAGCCCCAGCATTTT. Translated: CASSPLTRQPQHF.

This chain connects TRBV6-1 to TRBJ1-5; 12 nucleotides align to TRBD1. Germline values: CDR1 MNHNS, CDR2 SASEGT. Trimming cost V 11 bases and J 4 bases; bases outside gene matches: 9. CDR3 size: 15 residues. As DNA, the CDR3 is TGTGCCGCTAACCGGGACAGGGGGCAGAATCAGCCCCAGCATTTT. It specifies CAANRDRGQNQPQHF.

There are a few counts of this clonotype. A much larger clonotype is one base distant, so this may be a read error. The V call is TRBV2, the J call TRBJ2-7, with D perhaps assigned TRBD1 or TRBD2 (5 bases each). The J call is uncertain, as TRBJ2-5 better fits the DNA end. The CDR3 covers 15 residues. CDR1 is SNHLY and CDR2 is FYNNEI in the germline V gene. The DNA for the CDR3 is TGTGCCAGCAGCGCCACCGGGACCCTGACCGAGACCCAGTACTTC. It yields the protein CASSATGTLTETQYF.

CDR3 region: CASSGLANIQYF. DNA for the CDR3: TGTGCCAGCAGTGGACTAGCGAACATTCAGTACTTC. The chain is built from TRBV12-3 or TRBV12-4 and TRBJ2-4; 9 nucleotides match TRBD2. The V and J ends lost 5 bases and 7 bases, in that order; junction bases with no gene match: 0. This CDR3 region has 12 residues.

The CDR3, as DNA: TGCGCCAGCAGCTTGGAGGACAGGGGGCTCTCTCATTCACCCCTCCACTTT. Its translation is CASSLEDRGLSHSPLHF. The chain links TRBV5-1 to TRBJ1-6; 11 nucleotides align to TRBD1. J gave up 8 bases and V 0 bases, and 7 bases lay outside the gene matches. The CDR3 loop spans 17 amino acids. CDR1 and CDR2 (germline): SGHRS, YFSETQ.

The sample holds many counts of this clonotype. The gene calls are TRBV7-3 and TRBJ2-3; TRBD2 aligns across 7 bases. Losses at the gene ends were 5 bases for V and 6 bases for J; bases not matched to a gene: 11. The CDR3 covers 15 residues. Germline V gives CDR1 SGHTA, CDR2 FQGTGA. The CDR3 DNA sequence: TGTGCCAGCAGCCCCCAACCTAGCGGTATGGATACGCAGTATTTT. This gives the protein CASSPQPSGMDTQYF.

The chain links TRBV20-1 to TRBJ2-5; D is ambiguous. V was shortened by 5 bases and J by 7 bases, with 11 bases between the two germline ends. Germline assignment: CDR1 DFQATT and CDR2 SNEGSKA (reference sequence). The length of the CDR3 is 11 residues. In DNA form, the CDR3 reads TGCAGTGCTGGGGTTGTGGGGACCCAGTACTTC. Amino acid sequence: CSAGVVGTQYF.

This clonotype was counted between two and nine times. This chain joins TRBV14 and TRBJ1-3; perhaps TRBD1 as D (6 bases). The CDR3 is made up of 17 amino acids. V was clipped by 1 base and J by 5 bases, with 18 bases between them. The germline V gene has CDR1 SGHDN and CDR2 FVKESK. The CDR3: CASSQAGGHDKRNTIYF. In DNA, the CDR3 is TGTGCCAGCAGCCAAGCGGGGGGCCACGACAAGCGAAACACCATATATTTT. Full variable domain (rest looked up from reference TRBV14 and TRBJ1-3): EAGVTQFPSHSVIEKGQTVTLRCDPISGHDNLYWYRRVMGKEIKFLLHFVKESKQDESGMPNNRFLAERTGGTYSTLKVQPAELEDSGVYFCASSQAGGHDKRNTIYFGEGSWLTVV.